The 19 T cell receptor beta chains in this list originate from one sample, sequenced in a study of T cell responses to AZD1222 COVID-19 vaccine. Repertoires were generated with immunoSEQ multiplex PCR, while TCRdb's copy carries only in-frame clones and drops some. The table shows 180,000 or so clones, with about 93% occurring only once. The sample here was peripheral blood, taken 28 days after the second dose of the MenACWY control vaccine. All receptors derive from an adult who received the MenACWY meningococcal vaccine as a control.

The chain links TRBV27 to TRBJ1-6; D remains ambiguous. Trimming pared 2 bases from V and 7 bases from J, leaving 12 bases between. The germline CDR1 and CDR2 sequences are MNHEY and SMNVEV (reference sequence). The CDR3 loop spans 15 amino acids. This chain's CDR3 is CASSLGEPGNSPLHF. CDR3 in DNA: TGTGCCAGCAGTTTAGGTGAACCGGGGAATTCACCCCTCCACTTT.

The chain employs TRBV5-1 and TRBJ1-5, with D hard to call. V was clipped by 0 bases and J by 2 bases, with 6 bases between them. The CDR3 spans 14 residues. Germline V CDR1 and CDR2: SGHRS, YFSETQ. The CDR3 reads CASSLDGGNQPQHF. The DNA for the CDR3 is TGCGCCAGCAGCTTGGATGGAGGCAATCAGCCCCAGCATTTT.

This clone was recorded once. The chain is built from TRBV5-1 and TRBJ2-1; 7 nucleotides agree with TRBD2. The CDR3 is made up of 14 amino acids. Per germline, CDR1 SGHRS and CDR2 YFSETQ. The ends lost 3 bases at V and 4 bases at J; junction bases unmatched: 4. The CDR3 DNA sequence: TGCGCCAGCAGCTCAGGGACTATTTACAATGAGCAGTTCTTC. This gives the protein CASSSGTIYNEQFF.

In this sample, this clone turned up once. This sequence joins TRBV19 and TRBJ2-1; 10 bases line up with TRBD2. CDR3 length equals 13 residues. CDR1 is LNHDA and CDR2 is SQIVND in the germline V gene (reference sequence). The V gene end was trimmed by 8 bases and the J gene end by 5 bases; junction bases not matched to a gene: 3. CDR3 DNA: TGTGCCAGTGGGACTAGCGCTAACAATGAGCAGTTCTTC. Protein sequence: CASGTSANNEQFF. The complete variable domain, with remaining parts taken from reference TRBV19 and TRBJ2-1, reads DGGITQSPKYLFRKEGQNVTLSCEQNLNHDAMYWYRQDPGQGLRLIYYSQIVNDFQKGDIAEGYSVSREKKESFPLTVTSAQKNPTAFYLCASGTSANNEQFFGPGTRLTVL.

The V gene is TRBV7-2, the J gene TRBJ2-5; no definite D call. Germline V gene lookup returns CDR1 SGHTA and CDR2 FQGNSA. This CDR3 region has 12 residues. Deletions cut 5 bases from V and 4 bases from J, with 8 bases between. This chain's CDR3 is CASSKARETQYF. In DNA form, the CDR3 reads TGTGCCAGCAGCAAGGCCCGAGAGACCCAGTACTTC.

The V gene is TRBV18, the J gene TRBJ2-7; a weak D match, TRBD1 (5 bases). From germline, CDR1 is KGHSH and CDR2 LQKENI. V gave up 4 bases and J gave up 6 bases, with 10 bases separating them. This CDR3 is 12 amino acids long. In DNA, the CDR3 is TGTGCCAGCTCACGCTCAGGGTTCGAGCAGTACTTC. Its protein is CASSRSGFEQYF.

This chain links TRBV6-5 with TRBJ1-3; 9 bases are shared with TRBD1. The CDR3 extends over 15 amino acids. Germline CDR1 MNHEY, CDR2 SVGAGI. V shed 2 bases, J shed 10 bases, and the junction held 9 bases outside the gene matches. The CDR3 is CASSYVGQGRGTIYF. Here the CDR3 DNA reads TGTGCCAGCAGTTACGTCGGACAGGGGAGGGGTACCATATATTTT.

Comment on this clone: A read error may produce the germline difference seen at one junction end. V is TRBV5-6 and J is TRBJ2-5; 12 nucleotides align to TRBD2. This CDR3 spans 16 amino acids. The germline V gene encodes CDR1 SGHDT and CDR2 YYEEEE. CDR3 region: CARSLRASGGDETQYF. The DNA for the CDR3 is TGTGCCCGCAGCTTGCGGGCTAGCGGGGGGGACGAGACCCAGTACTTC.

The V call is TRBV19, the J call TRBJ1-2, with 10 nucleotides matching TRBD1. Trimming removed 6 bases from V and 3 bases from J; junction bases left unmatched: 7. This CDR3 spans 15 amino acids. Per the germline V gene, CDR1 is LNHDA and CDR2 is SQIVND (reference sequence). CDR3: CASSRTDRGYYGYTF. CDR3 nucleotides: TGTGCCAGTAGCCGAACGGACAGGGGGTACTATGGCTACACCTTC.

This chain uses TRBV3-1 (or the pseudogene TRBV3-2) with TRBJ1-2, with unresolved D. Trimming removed 1 base at V and 4 bases at J, with 16 bases between. The CDR3 extends over 16 amino acids. Germline V gene sequence: CDR1 LGHDT, CDR2 YNNKEL (reference sequence). CDR3 in DNA: TGTGCCAGCAGCCAAGGGATAGGGTCTCTAGTCTATGGCTACACCTTC. Its protein product is CASSQGIGSLVYGYTF.

In this sample, this clone turned up once. The chain recombines TRBV9 with TRBJ2-2, with D tentatively TRBD1 or TRBD2 (6 bases each). The CDR3 has 16 residues. Germline V gives CDR1 SGDLS, CDR2 YYNGEE. The ends were cut back, 4 bases at V and 1 base at J, with 14 bases in the middle. The CDR3 sequence: CASSRRGAVNTGELFF. The CDR3 DNA reads TGTGCCAGCAGCCGGAGGGGGGCAGTGAACACCGGGGAGCTGTTTTTT.

The CDR3 is CAWSMLAARYGELFF. The CDR3 bases are TGTGCCTGGAGTATGTTAGCGGCACGCTACGGGGAGCTGTTTTTT. The J gene is TRBJ2-2, the V gene TRBV30, with TRBD2 as a possible D gene (6 bases). V was pared by 2 bases and J by 7 bases, with 17 bases between. Germline loops: CDR1 GTSNPN, CDR2 SVGIG (reference sequence). This CDR3 has 15 residues.

This sequence joins TRBV6-2 or TRBV6-3 and TRBJ2-5; D gene ambiguous. In germline, CDR1 is MNHEY, CDR2 SVGEGT. This CDR3 contains 12 residues. V lost 2 bases and J 1 base, leaving 2 bases between the germline ends. CDR3 in amino acids: CASSYSQETQYF. The CDR3 nucleotides are TGTGCCAGCAGTTACAGCCAAGAGACCCAGTACTTC.

This chain links TRBV18 with TRBJ2-3, with 9 bases fitting TRBD2. After removal of 3 bases from V and 4 bases from J, the junction contained 5 bases not matched to a gene. The CDR3 loop spans 15 amino acids. CDR1 and CDR2 (germline): KGHSH, LQKENI. The CDR3 bases are TGTGCCAGCTCACCCCTAGCGGGGACTTCAGATACGCAGTATTTT. This sequence encodes CASSPLAGTSDTQYF. The full variable domain, in which reference TRBV18 and TRBJ2-3 provide the parts outside the CDR3, is NAGVMQNPRHLVRRRGQEARLRCSPMKGHSHVYWYRQLPEEGLKFMVYLQKENIIDESGMPKERFSAEFPKEGPSILRIQQVVRGDSAAYFCASSPLAGTSDTQYFGPGTRLTVL.

The J gene is TRBJ2-3, the V gene TRBV9, with 8 positions matching TRBD2. Germline trimming cut 0 bases from V and 4 bases from J; bases unmatched to any gene: 10. The CDR3 extends over 17 amino acids. Germline V gene sequence: CDR1 SGDLS, CDR2 YYNGEE. The CDR3 DNA reads as TGTGCCAGCAGCGTAGGGTTGGCGGGGGGCCTTGCAGATACGCAGTATTTT. Translating it yields CASSVGLAGGLADTQYF. Full variable domain (missing parts from reference TRBV9 and TRBJ2-3): DSGVTQTPKHLITATGQRVTLRCSPRSGDLSVYWYQQSLDQGLQFLIQYYNGEERAKGNILERFSAQQFPDLHSELNLSSLELGDSALYFCASSVGLAGGLADTQYFGPGTRLTVL.

The chain carries TRBV6-2 or TRBV6-3 and TRBJ1-5, with unresolved D. V lost 4 bases and J lost 6, with 10 bases in between. Germline values: CDR1 MNHEY, CDR2 SVGEGT. This CDR3 spans 13 amino acids. The CDR3 DNA is TGTGCCAGCAGTTCTCAGAGGGCTCAGCCCCAGCATTTT. Its protein product is CASSSQRAQPQHF.

The chain is built from TRBV7-7 and TRBJ2-1; possibly TRBD2 for D (7 bases). Germline V gives CDR1 SSHAT, CDR2 FNYEAQ (reference sequence). The CDR3 has 17 residues. The V and J ends lost 2 bases and 6 bases respectively, with 20 bases between them. CDR3 sequence (DNA): TGTGCCAGCAGCTTATCGATAGGCGGGGGCAAAATCAATGAGCAGTTCTTC. Its translation is CASSLSIGGGKINEQFF.

The chain couples TRBV6-1 to TRBJ1-2; weak D call: TRBD1 (5 bases). The CDR3 covers 15 residues. Germline loops: CDR1 MNHNS, CDR2 SASEGT. The V end lost 3 bases, the J end lost 0 bases, and 11 bases lay between the germline ends. The CDR3 loop is CASSELQATNYGYTF. The CDR3 bases are TGTGCCAGCAGTGAGTTACAGGCGACTAACTATGGCTACACCTTC.

To note about this clone: Other DNA sequences from this sample encode an identical CDR3 as well. The CDR3 DNA sequence: TGTGCCAGCAGCGTAGGAGGGGACTCCTACAATGAGCAGTTCTTC. Amino acids: CASSVGGDSYNEQFF. The rearrangement links TRBV9 to TRBJ2-1, with D perhaps given as TRBD1 or TRBD2 (5 bases each). The CDR3 covers 15 residues. The V gene's germline CDR1 is SGDLS and CDR2 YYNGEE. Trimming took 0 bases from V and 0 from J, leaving 7 bases between them.